One sample yielded the 22 T cell receptor beta chains listed below, sequenced in a study of cytomegalovirus exposure and HLA in healthy donors. The PCR used 60 Vbeta and 13 Jbeta primers. The repertoire was sequenced with immunoSEQ multiplex PCR; TCRdb's copy has only in-frame clones and lacks some. The repertoire holds over 150,000 clones, with more than 60% as singletons. The source material was PBMCs. These receptors all stem from a male donor in good health and CMV-seronegative.

The chain recombines TRBV27 with TRBJ1-2; 10 nucleotides match TRBD1. V shed 6 bases, J shed 7 bases, and the junction held 5 bases outside the gene matches. Per germline, CDR1 MNHEY and CDR2 SMNVEV (reference sequence). The length of the CDR3 is 13 residues. CDR3 sequence: CASRGQGSGGYTF. CDR3 nucleotide sequence: TGTGCCAGCAGGGGACAGGGGAGTGGTGGCTACACCTTC.

Only a few counts were recorded for this clone. The chain uses TRBV20-1 and TRBJ2-1, with TRBD2 identical over 12 bases. From germline, CDR1 is DFQATT and CDR2 SNEGSKA (reference sequence). Unmatched junction bases numbered 4, after V lost 5 bases and J lost 14 bases. The CDR3 covers 11 residues. The CDR3 sequence: CSAGASGREFF. CDR3 nucleotide sequence: TGCAGTGCTGGCGCTAGCGGGAGGGAGTTCTTC.

This clone was observed a handful of times. The CDR3 loop reads CASTLSGGNTEAFF. Here the CDR3 DNA reads TGTGCCAGCACCTTATCGGGGGGGAACACTGAAGCTTTCTTT. The chain combines TRBV28 with TRBJ1-1; D might be TRBD1 (5 bases). The CDR3 has 14 residues. The germline V gene has CDR1 MDHEN and CDR2 SYDVKM. V dropped 7 bases and J dropped 1 base, with 13 bases sitting between them. The full variable domain, in which reference TRBV28 and TRBJ1-1 provide the parts outside the CDR3, is DVKVTQSSRYLVKRTGEKVFLECVQDMDHENMFWYRQDPGLGLRLIYFSYDVKMKEKGDIPEGYSVSREKKERFSLILESASTNQTSMYLCASTLSGGNTEAFFGQGTRLTVV.

The chain uses TRBV4-1 and TRBJ1-6; 8 bases map to TRBD1. Germline CDR1 is MGHRA and CDR2 is YSYEKL. The CDR3 is 16 residues long. The V and J ends lost 2 bases and 6 bases, in that order; junction bases with no gene match: 6. CDR3 DNA: TGCGCCAGCAGCCAATGGGGCGGGACAGGTAATTCACCCCTCCACTTT. Its translation: CASSQWGGTGNSPLHF.

This clone was seen only once. The rearrangement joins TRBV7-6 to TRBJ1-1, with D unclear. The ends were cut back, 2 bases at V and 8 bases at J, with 21 bases in the middle. Germline values: CDR1 SGHVS, CDR2 FNYEAQ. The CDR3 totals 16 residues. This chain's CDR3 is CASSLSGLRRSQEAFF. The CDR3 nucleotides are TGTGCCAGCAGCTTAAGTGGGCTGAGACGATCTCAAGAAGCTTTCTTT. The full variable domain, rest sourced from reference TRBV7-6 and TRBJ1-1, is GAGVSQSPRYKVTKRGQDVALRCDPISGHVSLYWYRQALGQGPEFLTYFNYEAQQDKSGLPNDRFSAERPEGSISTLTIQRTEQRDSAMYRCASSLSGLRRSQEAFFGQGTRLTVV.

This chain connects TRBV5-1 to TRBJ2-5, with 11 bases identical to TRBD1. The V and J ends lost 3 bases and 5 bases, in that order; junction bases with no gene match: 9. The CDR3 contains 16 residues. Per germline, CDR1 SGHRS and CDR2 YFSETQ. Here the CDR3 reads CASSSRTGGEGETQYF. CDR3 in DNA: TGCGCCAGCAGCTCGAGGACAGGGGGCGAGGGTGAGACCCAGTACTTC.

V is TRBV29-1 and J is TRBJ2-7, with D unresolved. There are 14 residues in the CDR3. V lost 4 bases to trimming and J lost 0 bases, with 13 bases between them. The germline CDR1 and CDR2 sequences are SQVTM and ANQGSEA. As DNA, the CDR3 is TGCAGCGTTGCCCACTTCACGAGCTCCTACGAGCAGTACTTC. Its translation is CSVAHFTSSYEQYF.

This clone was observed many times. The chain recombines TRBV7-2 with TRBJ2-1; D is uncertain. V was pared by 2 bases and J by 5 bases, with 7 bases between. The CDR3 extends over 13 amino acids. Germline V gene lookup returns CDR1 SGHTA and CDR2 FQGNSA. In DNA, the CDR3 is TGTGCCAGCAGCTTATCGCCTAACAATGAGCAGTTCTTC. It is translated as CASSLSPNNEQFF.

This clone was picked up one time. The chain joins TRBV7-3 to TRBJ1-6; a weak D match, TRBD1 (6 bases). Germline V gene data show CDR1 as SGHTA and CDR2 as FQGTGA. The V and J ends lost 5 bases and 5 bases respectively, with 13 bases between them. The CDR3 spans 15 residues. CDR3 DNA sequence: TGTGCCAGCAGCCTAAGCCACAGGGATAATTCACCCCTCCACTTT. This gives the protein CASSLSHRDNSPLHF.

A single count supports this clone. The CDR3 is CAWDGGTEAFF. Here the CDR3 DNA reads TGTGCCTGGGACGGAGGAACTGAAGCTTTCTTT. The V and J genes are TRBV30 and TRBJ1-1; D is undetermined. In germline, CDR1 is GTSNPN, CDR2 SVGIG (reference sequence). The CDR3 is 11 amino acids. V was cut by 5 bases and J by 5 bases, with 9 bases left in between.

The rearrangement links TRBV9 to TRBJ2-7; the match to TRBD1 covers 7 bases. Losses at the gene ends were 0 bases for V and 0 bases for J; bases not matched to a gene: 3. This CDR3 comprises 15 residues. CDR1 is SGDLS and CDR2 is YYNGEE in the germline V gene. The DNA for the CDR3 is TGTGCCAGCAGCGTAGGGACAGGCAACTCCTACGAGCAGTACTTC. It codes for CASSVGTGNSYEQYF.

The chain employs TRBV5-6 and TRBJ2-1, with 9 bases aligning to TRBD2. The CDR3 consists of 14 residues. Germline V CDR1 and CDR2: SGHDT, YYEEEE. V trimming: 0 bases; J trimming: 5 bases; junction bases outside the gene matches: 0. CDR3 protein: CASSLGLADNEQFF. The CDR3 coding sequence is TGTGCCAGCAGCTTGGGACTAGCGGACAATGAGCAGTTCTTC.

This chain joins TRBV11-2 and TRBJ1-6; 7 bases are a match to TRBD1. V lost 6 bases and J lost 5; bases outside the gene matches: 13. Germline V lookup: CDR1 SGHAT, CDR2 FQNNGV. The CDR3 length is 17 residues. This chain's CDR3 is CASSRTRGFTDNSPLHF. CDR3 DNA sequence: TGTGCCAGCAGTCGTACCAGGGGGTTCACAGATAATTCACCCCTCCACTTT.

The CDR3 coding sequence is TGTGCCAGCAGCTTAGCCCTAGCGGGGGGAACCCCCTACGAGCAGTACTTC. This translates into CASSLALAGGTPYEQYF. The rearrangement links TRBV7-9 to TRBJ2-7; 11 bases fit TRBD2. Germline V lookup: CDR1 SEHNR, CDR2 FQNEAQ (reference sequence). The CDR3 totals 17 residues. V gave up 0 bases and J gave up 2 bases; unmatched junction bases: 6.

V usage is TRBV28 and J usage is TRBJ2-5, with D possibly TRBD1 on 6 matching bases. Germline V gene sequence: CDR1 MDHEN, CDR2 SYDVKM. This CDR3 is 15 amino acids long. V was shortened by 6 bases and J by 0 bases, with 14 bases between the two germline ends. For the CDR3, the DNA is TGTGCCAGCAGCAAACTGGACAGTTACCAAGAGACCCAGTACTTC. It codes for CASSKLDSYQETQYF.

V is TRBV7-3 and J is TRBJ2-3, with TRBD2 matching over 9 bases. Germline CDR1 SGHTA, CDR2 FQGTGA. The CDR3 runs to 14 residues. J lost 6 bases, V lost 1 base, and 2 bases had no gene match. This CDR3 reads CASSLSGGVDTQYF. CDR3 sequence (DNA): TGTGCCAGCAGCTTAAGCGGGGGGGTTGATACGCAGTATTTT.

This rearrangement joins TRBV2 to TRBJ2-2, with TRBD2 identical over 9 bases. The CDR3 length is 14 residues. J gave up 2 bases and V 8 bases, and 3 bases lay outside the gene matches. Germline CDR1 reads SNHLY; CDR2 reads FYNNEI. CDR3 protein: CASPSGTNTGELFF. The CDR3 region has the DNA TGTGCCAGCCCTAGCGGGACCAACACCGGGGAGCTGTTTTTT.

The J gene is TRBJ2-6, the V gene TRBV7-3, with a weak D call TRBD1 (5 bases). The CDR3 extends over 16 amino acids. V lost 3 bases and J 0 bases, leaving 9 bases between the germline ends. CDR1 is SGHTA, CDR2 FQGTGA, per germline. CDR3 in DNA: TGTGCCAGCAGCTTTAAGGGGTCCTCTGGGGCCAACGTCCTGACTTTC. It is translated as CASSFKGSSGANVLTF. Drawing the rest from reference TRBV7-3 and TRBJ2-6, the complete variable domain is GAGVSQTPSNKVTEKGKYVELRCDPISGHTALYWYRQSLGQGPEFLIYFQGTGAADDSGLPNDRFFAVRPEGSVSTLKIQRTERGDSAVYLCASSFKGSSGANVLTFGAGSRLTVL.

This clone appeared a single time. The chain carries TRBV7-9 and TRBJ1-2; D uncertain. The CDR3 has 14 amino acids. Trimming removed 7 bases at V and 0 bases at J, with 12 bases between. Germline values: CDR1 SEHNR, CDR2 FQNEAQ (reference sequence). In nucleotides, the CDR3 is TGTGCCAGCACGGGGAGTCAAACTAACTATGGCTACACCTTC. Translation gives CASTGSQTNYGYTF.

V is TRBV28 and J is TRBJ2-1; 8 bases fit TRBD2. With 3 bases clipped from V and 1 base from J, the junction kept 5 bases outside the gene matches. The CDR3 is made up of 16 amino acids. Looked up from germline, CDR1 is MDHEN and CDR2 is SYDVKM. CDR3 in DNA: TGTGCCAGCAGTTTCCGGAGCGGGAGATCCTACAATGAGCAGTTCTTC. Protein sequence: CASSFRSGRSYNEQFF.

The rearrangement joins TRBV6-5 to TRBJ1-2, with 7 bases fitting TRBD1. Germline V CDR1 and CDR2: MNHEY, SVGAGI. This CDR3 spans 14 amino acids. J gave up 3 bases and V 6 bases, and 7 bases lay outside the gene matches. The CDR3: CASRPQGSDYGYTF. The CDR3 DNA reads as TGTGCCAGCAGACCACAGGGGTCGGACTATGGCTACACCTTC.

V is TRBV11-2 and J is TRBJ2-5; D is uncertain. CDR1 is SGHAT, CDR2 FQNNGV, per germline. V was pared by 0 bases and J by 6 bases, with 14 bases between. This CDR3 has 15 amino acids. The CDR3 is CASSLDPSAEKTQYF. CDR3 coding DNA: TGTGCCAGCAGCTTAGATCCCTCGGCGGAAAAGACCCAGTACTTC.